The entry that follows covers one T cell receptor (beta chain) sequence. Its target is unknown. CDR3 length equals 13 residues. V lost 2 bases and J 5 bases, leaving 9 bases between the germline ends. Germline V lookup: CDR1 MNHNY, CDR2 SVGAGI (reference sequence). This record belongs to a study of shared clonotypes between healthy human individuals. Every immunoSEQ plate was one replicate of a subset's evenly spread DNA. The method was immunoSEQ multiplex PCR; TCRdb's version includes in-frame clones alone and lacks a portion of them. Of over a million clones in the sample, more than 65% are singletons; the top ten hold 1.5%. General observations from the study: The study generally estimated greater richness for naive than memory subsets.

This sequence originates from a man aged 18 to 30 in good health. The sample comprised memory CD4+ T cells sorted from blood. Described subset: CD45RA-negative fraction. The V gene is TRBV6-6, the J gene TRBJ2-5; D unclear. CDR3: CASSYRVSETQYF. In nucleotides, the CDR3 is TGTGCCAGCAGTTACAGGGTTTCGGAGACCCAGTACTTC.